These T cell receptor beta chains were read from a single sample in a study of PD-1 blockade in classical Hodgkin lymphoma. Libraries were prepared by immunoSEQ multiplex PCR; TCRdb keeps only in-frame clonotypes and omits some of them. The sample carries 30,000 to 35,000 clones, 80% to 95% recorded once. The sample was CD4+ T cells from blood, taken at baseline. All receptors come from a human donor with classical Hodgkin lymphoma. Each CDR3 is given with its conserved first and last residue. A D gene is named only where the DNA matches it firmly. Only some rows state a clone size, as once, few, many or a class for expanded clones.

V gene	J gene	D gene	clone size	CDR3 protein	CDR3 DNA
TRBV4-1	TRBJ2-7	TRBD1	-	CASSQRRGLGQGLYEQYF	TGCGCCAGCAGCCAACGGCGAGGGCTCGGACAGGGCCTCTACGAGCAGTACTTC
TRBV30	TRBJ1-5	-	-	CAWSHSGDGQPQHF	TGTGCCTGGAGTCATTCAGGGGATGGTCAGCCCCAGCATTTT
TRBV11-2	TRBJ2-5	-	-	CASSLGGTATGETQYF	TGTGCCAGCAGCTTGGGGGGGACAGCCACGGGAGAGACCCAGTACTTC
TRBV6-5	TRBJ2-5	-	-	CASSTGGGGGETQYF	TGTGCCAGCAGTACTGGGGGGGGAGGGGGAGAGACCCAGTACTTC
TRBV4-1	TRBJ1-2	TRBD1	few	CASSQEFPGGGYTF	TGCGCCAGCAGCCAAGAGTTCCCAGGGGGAGGCTACACCTTC
TRBV15	TRBJ2-3	-	-	CATSRDRGPADTQYF	TGTGCCACCAGCAGAGATAGAGGGCCCGCAGATACGCAGTATTTT
TRBV7-9	TRBJ2-1	-	-	CASSPRLGEGYNEQFF	TGTGCCAGCAGCCCCAGACTAGGAGAAGGCTACAATGAGCAGTTCTTC
TRBV5-1	TRBJ1-1	-	-	CASSLDSQVMNTEAFF	TGCGCCAGCAGCTTAGACAGTCAGGTGATGAACACTGAAGCTTTCTTT
TRBV7-9	TRBJ1-2	TRBD1	-	CASSPGQLYGYTF	TGTGCCAGCAGCCCGGGACAGCTCTATGGCTACACCTTC
TRBV10-3	TRBJ2-1	-	-	CATNPGSSYNEQFF	TGTGCCACCAACCCCGGGAGCTCCTACAATGAGCAGTTCTTC
TRBV5-1	TRBJ2-1	-	-	CASSPDLMEVATNNEQFF	TGCGCCAGCAGCCCCGATTTAATGGAGGTAGCTACCAACAATGAGCAGTTCTTC
TRBV27	TRBJ2-7	-	-	CASSGTALENEQYF	TGTGCCAGCAGTGGGACGGCGTTGGAGAACGAGCAGTACTTC
TRBV21-1	TRBJ2-7	-	-	CASSKGGSYEQYF	TGTGCCAGCAGCAAAGGGGGCTCCTACGAGCAGTACTTC
TRBV5-5	TRBJ2-2	TRBD2	-	CASSSGPGTSGMGTGELFF	TGTGCCAGCAGCTCCGGTCCGGGGACTAGCGGTATGGGGACCGGGGAGCTGTTTTTT
TRBV2	TRBJ1-1	-	-	CASSIGSMNTEAFF	TGTGCCAGCAGTATCGGCAGCATGAACACTGAAGCTTTCTTT
TRBV19	TRBJ2-7	-	-	CASSIPGLVYEQYF	TGTGCCAGTAGTATCCCGGGACTGGTTTACGAGCAGTACTTC
TRBV6-5	TRBJ1-4	TRBD1	-	CASRRGTDRAGKLFF	TGTGCCAGCAGGCGGGGTACGGACAGGGCCGGAAAACTGTTTTTT
TRBV7-7	TRBJ2-7	-	-	CASSLRLGGSYEQYF	TGTGCTAGCAGCTTAAGACTAGGTGGCTCCTACGAGCAGTACTTC
TRBV7-6	TRBJ2-6	-	once	CASTTSPLVGGPGANVLTF	TGTGCCAGCACCACCTCTCCCCTCGTCGGGGGCCCTGGGGCCAACGTCCTGACTTTC
TRBV7-2	TRBJ1-2	-	-	CASSAYRTADYGYTF	TGTGCCAGCAGCGCATACCGGACAGCGGACTATGGCTACACCTTC
TRBV18	TRBJ1-3	-	-	CASSPLQLSGNTIYF	TGTGCCAGCTCACCCCTACAGCTCTCTGGAAACACCATATATTTT
TRBV30	TRBJ2-7	TRBD2	-	CAWRMRTSGRGEQYF	TGTGCCTGGAGAATGCGTACTAGCGGGAGGGGGGAGCAGTACTTC
TRBV28	TRBJ2-7	TRBD1	-	CASSAAGTGSVHEQYF	TGTGCCAGCAGTGCGGCCGGGACAGGGAGTGTCCACGAGCAGTACTTC
TRBV5-6	TRBJ2-7	-	-	CASGQTGNEQYF	TGTGCCAGCGGACAGACCGGGAACGAGCAGTACTTC
TRBV4-2	TRBJ2-3	TRBD2	-	CASSQGTSGSGTDTQYF	TGTGCCAGCAGCCAGGGGACTAGCGGGAGTGGCACAGATACGCAGTATTTT
TRBV6-5	TRBJ1-1	-	-	CASRASIWTEAFF	TGTGCCAGCAGGGCGTCGATATGGACTGAAGCTTTCTTT
TRBV11-2	TRBJ2-7	TRBD1	-	CASSRDRTYEQYF	TGTGCCAGCAGCCGGGACAGAACTTACGAGCAGTACTTC
TRBV18	TRBJ1-1	-	-	CASSPIQGMTEAFF	TGTGCCAGCTCACCCATACAGGGAATGACTGAAGCTTTCTTT
TRBV5-6	TRBJ1-1	TRBD1	-	CASSLPRTGGTEAFF	TGTGCCAGCAGCCTGCCGAGGACAGGGGGCACTGAAGCTTTCTTT
TRBV5-6	TRBJ1-4	-	-	CASSPRTGRGEKLFF	TGTGCCAGCAGCCCCAGAACGGGACGAGGAGAAAAACTGTTTTTT
TRBV2	TRBJ2-7	TRBD2	-	CASSERLAGSYEQYF	TGTGCCAGCAGTGAAAGACTAGCGGGGTCCTACGAGCAGTACTTC
TRBV12-5	TRBJ2-5	-	-	CASGLPYEETQYF	TGTGCTAGTGGTTTACCCTATGAGGAGACCCAGTACTTC
TRBV5-1	TRBJ2-3	-	-	CASSSNPQGSKDTQYF	TGCGCCAGCAGCTCCAACCCACAGGGTTCGAAAGATACGCAGTATTTT
TRBV28	TRBJ1-2	-	-	CASKPPGWNYGYTF	TGTGCCAGCAAACCCCCAGGCTGGAACTATGGCTACACCTTC
TRBV30	TRBJ1-2	-	-	CAWKEGIGYTF	TGTGCCTGGAAGGAAGGGATTGGCTACACCTTC
TRBV30	TRBJ1-2	-	few	CAWSSQGLGYTF	TGTGCCTGGAGTTCCCAGGGGCTTGGCTACACCTTC
TRBV19	TRBJ1-2	-	-	CASNLAAHIIPVYGYTF	TGTGCCAGTAACCTCGCGGCGCATATAATCCCCGTCTATGGCTACACCTTC
TRBV27	TRBJ2-3	TRBD1	-	CASSRITGVRTDTQYF	TGTGCCAGCAGCAGGATAACAGGGGTGCGGACAGATACGCAGTATTTT
TRBV6-1	TRBJ1-2	-	once	CAERGPANYGYTF	TGTGCCGAACGGGGCCCGGCTAACTATGGCTACACCTTC
TRBV7-2	TRBJ2-1	-	-	CASSRDPRWCFF	TGTGCCAGCAGCCGAGACCCTCGTTGGTGCTTCTTC
TRBV25-1	TRBJ1-2	-	-	CASSEMKEPVF	TGTGCCAGCAGTGAAATGAAGGAACCGGTCTTC
TRBV7-3	TRBJ2-7	-	-	CASSLGAGGYEQYF	TGTGCCAGCAGCTTAGGGGCTGGCGGCTACGAGCAGTACTTC
TRBV5-1	TRBJ2-7	-	-	CASNGQLSYEQYF	TGCGCCAGCAATGGACAGCTTTCCTACGAGCAGTACTTC
TRBV29-1	TRBJ1-5	TRBD1	-	CSVVIGTGLGNQPQHF	TGCAGCGTTGTTATAGGGACAGGGTTGGGCAATCAGCCCCAGCATTTT
TRBV28	TRBJ2-2	-	once	CASKVGSLNTGELFF	TGTGCCAGCAAGGTGGGGAGTCTTAACACCGGGGAGCTGTTTTTT
TRBV10-3	TRBJ1-1	-	-	CAISLQNTEAFF	TGTGCCATCAGCCTACAGAACACTGAAGCTTTCTTT